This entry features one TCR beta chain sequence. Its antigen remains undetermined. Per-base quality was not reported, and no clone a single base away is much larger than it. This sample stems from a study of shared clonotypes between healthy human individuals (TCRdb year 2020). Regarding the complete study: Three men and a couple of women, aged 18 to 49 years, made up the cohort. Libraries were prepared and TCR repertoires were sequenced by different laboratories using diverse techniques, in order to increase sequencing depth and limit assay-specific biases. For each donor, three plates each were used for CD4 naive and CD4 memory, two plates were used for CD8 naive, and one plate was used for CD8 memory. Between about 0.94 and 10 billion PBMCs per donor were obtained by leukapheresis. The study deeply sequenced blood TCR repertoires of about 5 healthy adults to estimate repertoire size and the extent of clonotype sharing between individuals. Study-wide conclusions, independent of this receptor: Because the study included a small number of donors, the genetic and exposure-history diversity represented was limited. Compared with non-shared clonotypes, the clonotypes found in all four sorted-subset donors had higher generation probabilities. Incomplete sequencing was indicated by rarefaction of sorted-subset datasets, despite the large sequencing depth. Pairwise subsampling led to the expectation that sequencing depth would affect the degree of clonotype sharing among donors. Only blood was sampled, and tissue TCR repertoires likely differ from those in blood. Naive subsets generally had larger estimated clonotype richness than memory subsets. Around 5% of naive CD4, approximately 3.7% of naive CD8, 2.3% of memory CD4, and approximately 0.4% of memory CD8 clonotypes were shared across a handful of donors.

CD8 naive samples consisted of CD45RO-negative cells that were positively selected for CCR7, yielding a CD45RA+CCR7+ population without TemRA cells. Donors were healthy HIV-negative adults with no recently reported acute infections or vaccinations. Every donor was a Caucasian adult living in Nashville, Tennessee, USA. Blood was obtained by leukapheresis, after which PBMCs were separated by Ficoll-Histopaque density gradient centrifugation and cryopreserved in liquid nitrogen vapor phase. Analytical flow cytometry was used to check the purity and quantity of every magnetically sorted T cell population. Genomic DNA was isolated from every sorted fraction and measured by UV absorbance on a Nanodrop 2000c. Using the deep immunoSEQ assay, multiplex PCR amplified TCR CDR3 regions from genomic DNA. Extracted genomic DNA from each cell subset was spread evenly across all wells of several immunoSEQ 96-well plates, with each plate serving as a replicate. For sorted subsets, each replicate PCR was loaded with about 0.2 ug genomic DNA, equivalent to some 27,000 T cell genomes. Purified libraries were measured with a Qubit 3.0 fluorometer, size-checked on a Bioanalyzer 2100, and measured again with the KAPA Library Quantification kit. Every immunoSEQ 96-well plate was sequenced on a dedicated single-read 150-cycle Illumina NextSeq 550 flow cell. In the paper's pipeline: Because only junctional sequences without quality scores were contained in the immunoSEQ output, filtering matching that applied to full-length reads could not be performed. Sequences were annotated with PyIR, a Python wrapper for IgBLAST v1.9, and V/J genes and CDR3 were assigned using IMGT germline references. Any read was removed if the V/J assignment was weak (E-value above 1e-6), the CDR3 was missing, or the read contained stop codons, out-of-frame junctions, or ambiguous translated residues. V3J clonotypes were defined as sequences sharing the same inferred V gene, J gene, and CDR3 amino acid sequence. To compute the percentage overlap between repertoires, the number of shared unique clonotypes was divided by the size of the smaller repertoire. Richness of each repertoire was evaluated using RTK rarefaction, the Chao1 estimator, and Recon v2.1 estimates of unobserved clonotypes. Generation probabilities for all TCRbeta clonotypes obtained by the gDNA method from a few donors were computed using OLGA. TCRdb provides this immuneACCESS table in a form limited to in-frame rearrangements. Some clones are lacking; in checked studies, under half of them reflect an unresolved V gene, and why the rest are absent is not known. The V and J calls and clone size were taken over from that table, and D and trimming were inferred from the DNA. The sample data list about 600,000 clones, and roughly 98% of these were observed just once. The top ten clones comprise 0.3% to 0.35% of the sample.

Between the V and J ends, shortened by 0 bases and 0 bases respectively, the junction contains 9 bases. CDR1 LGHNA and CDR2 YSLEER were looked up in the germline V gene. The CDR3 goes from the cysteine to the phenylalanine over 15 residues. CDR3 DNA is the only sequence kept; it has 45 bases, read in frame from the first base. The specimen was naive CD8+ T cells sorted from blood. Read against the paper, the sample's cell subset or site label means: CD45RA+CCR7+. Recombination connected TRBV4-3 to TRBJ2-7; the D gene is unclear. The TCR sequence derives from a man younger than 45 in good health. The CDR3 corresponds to CASSQDWGTSYEQYF. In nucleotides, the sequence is TGCGCCAGCAGCCAAGATTGGGGAACCTCCTACGAGCAGTACTTC.